This TCR beta chain is drawn from a study of cytomegalovirus exposure and HLA in healthy donors. Study at large: Early released data comprised about 84 million unique TCRs from HLA-typed donors.

A note on this clone: What it binds is unknown.

It was with 60 Vbeta and 13 Jbeta primers that the PCR ran. Generated by immunoSEQ multiplex PCR, the TCRdb table keeps only in-frame clones and is missing some. The sample holds about 160,000 clones. Regarding the study as a whole: In a later analysis, DRB1 alleles had the most associated TCRs; HLA-C alleles the fewest. A previous analysis found most TCR beta V segments productive roughly 87% or roughly 30% of the time.

The CDR3 contains 10 residues. Trimming at V came to 7 bases and at J to 13 bases, leaving 7 bases not matched to a gene. Germline CDR1 is SQVTM and CDR2 is ANQGSEA. The V and J genes are TRBV29-1 and TRBJ1-1, with 9 nucleotides matching TRBD1. This receptor was identified in a man aged 30-40 years in good health and CMV-seronegative. Sequencing used PBMCs. DNA of the CDR3: TGCAGCGGCTGGGACAGGGTCGTTTTCTTT. Amino acids: CSGWDRVVFF.